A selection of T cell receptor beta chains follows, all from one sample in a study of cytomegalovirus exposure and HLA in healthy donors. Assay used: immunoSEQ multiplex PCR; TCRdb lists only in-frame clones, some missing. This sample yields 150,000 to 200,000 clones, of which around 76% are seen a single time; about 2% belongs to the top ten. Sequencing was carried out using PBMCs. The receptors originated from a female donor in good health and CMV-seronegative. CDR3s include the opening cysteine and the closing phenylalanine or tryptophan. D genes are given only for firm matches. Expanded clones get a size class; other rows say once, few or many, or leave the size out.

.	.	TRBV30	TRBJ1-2	TGTGCCTGGAGTCGCCGGGTAACCTATGGCTACACCTTC	CAWSRRVTYGYTF
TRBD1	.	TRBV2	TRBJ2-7	TGTGCCAGCAATAAACAGGGGGCTGTCTCCTACGAGCAGTACTTC	CASNKQGAVSYEQYF
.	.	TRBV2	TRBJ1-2	TGTGCCAGCAGTGCGGACAAGAACTATGGCTACACCTTC	CASSADKNYGYTF
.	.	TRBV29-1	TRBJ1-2	TGCAGCGTTTTCGGGGGAATTGGTGGCTACACCTTC	CSVFGGIGGYTF
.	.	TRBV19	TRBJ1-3	TGTGCCAGTAGTTTTCAGGGTGGAAACACCATATATTTT	CASSFQGGNTIYF
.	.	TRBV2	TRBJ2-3	TGTGCCAGCAGCGGGGACACCGTCTCTTTAGATACGCAGTATTTT	CASSGDTVSLDTQYF
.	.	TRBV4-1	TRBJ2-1	TGCGCCAGCAGCCAAGTAAGAGGCGAGCAGTTCTTC	CASSQVRGEQFF
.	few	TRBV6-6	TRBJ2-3	TGTGCCAGCAGTTACATCCCGGATACGCAGTATTTT	CASSYIPDTQYF
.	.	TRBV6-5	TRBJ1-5	TGTGCCAGCAGTGAATTTGAAAGCCAGCCCCAGCATTTT	CASSEFESQPQHF
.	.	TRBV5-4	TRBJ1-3	TGTGCCAGCAGCATAGACACTTACTCTGGAAACACCATATATTTT	CASSIDTYSGNTIYF
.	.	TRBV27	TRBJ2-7	TGTGCCAGCAGTTTATCGGCAGGGCCATGGTACGAGCAGTACTTC	CASSLSAGPWYEQYF
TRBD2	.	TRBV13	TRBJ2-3	TGTGCCAGCAGCTTCCCTAGCGGATACACAGATACGCAGTATTTT	CASSFPSGYTDTQYF
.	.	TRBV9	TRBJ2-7	TGTGCCAGCAGCGTAGTTGAGGGGGGGGTCCAGTACTTC	CASSVVEGGVQYF
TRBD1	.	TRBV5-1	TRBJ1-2	TGCGCCAGCAGTTTGCCAGGACAGGGGCATGGCTACACCTTC	CASSLPGQGHGYTF
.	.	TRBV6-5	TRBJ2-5	TGTGCCAGCAGTTTTAGAGAGACCCAGTACTTC	CASSFRETQYF
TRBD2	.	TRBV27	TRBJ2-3	TGTGCCAGCAGTCCCCCACTAGCGGGAGGAAAGGGAGATACGCAGTATTTT	CASSPPLAGGKGDTQYF
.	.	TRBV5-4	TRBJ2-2	TGTGCCAGCAGCCCCATCTCCGGGTTCCGTTCAGTCGGGGAGCTGTTTTTT	CASSPISGFRSVGELFF
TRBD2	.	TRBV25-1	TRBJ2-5	TGTGCCAGCAGTGCACGGACTAGCGGGGGTCAAGAGACCCAGTACTTC	CASSARTSGGQETQYF
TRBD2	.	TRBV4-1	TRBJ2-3	TGCGCCAGCAGCCAAGCACGGGCGGGGGGGGCGACAGATACGCAGTATTTT	CASSQARAGGATDTQYF
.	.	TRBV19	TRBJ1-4	TGTGCCAGTAGTACAACTGGGGCCTTCGCAACTAATGAAAAACTGTTTTTT	CASSTTGAFATNEKLFF
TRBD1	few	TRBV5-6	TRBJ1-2	TGTGCCAGCAGCTCTCCGACAGGGGCCGGCTACACCTTC	CASSSPTGAGYTF
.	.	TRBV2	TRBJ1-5	TGTGCCAGCAGTGATCAAACCCCAGAGGTTGGTCAGCCCCAGCATTTT	CASSDQTPEVGQPQHF
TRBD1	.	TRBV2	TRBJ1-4	TGTGCCAGCAGCGATGGGAGACAGGGCCCTGAAAAACTGTTTTTT	CASSDGRQGPEKLFF
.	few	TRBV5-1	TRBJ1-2	TGCGCCAGCAGCTGGGACAAAAGCTATGGCTACACCTTC	CASSWDKSYGYTF
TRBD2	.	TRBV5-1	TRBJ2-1	TGCGCCAGCAGCTTGGCACTAGCGGGGGTAAATGAGCAGTTCTTC	CASSLALAGVNEQFF
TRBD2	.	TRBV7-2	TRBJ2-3	TGTGCCAGCAGCGCCCACGGGGCGGGGGGCACAGATACGCAGTATTTT	CASSAHGAGGTDTQYF